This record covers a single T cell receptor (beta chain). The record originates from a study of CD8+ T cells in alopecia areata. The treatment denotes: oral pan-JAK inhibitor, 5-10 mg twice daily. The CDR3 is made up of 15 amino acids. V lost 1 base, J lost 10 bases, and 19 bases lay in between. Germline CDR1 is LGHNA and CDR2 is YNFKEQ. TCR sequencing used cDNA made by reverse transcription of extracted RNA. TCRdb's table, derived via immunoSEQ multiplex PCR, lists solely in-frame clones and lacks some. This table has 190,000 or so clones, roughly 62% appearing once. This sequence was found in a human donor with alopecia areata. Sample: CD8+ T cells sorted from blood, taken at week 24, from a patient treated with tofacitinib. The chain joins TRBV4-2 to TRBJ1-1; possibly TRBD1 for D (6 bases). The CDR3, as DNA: TGTGCCAGCAGCCAAGTGAGGACAGACACGGCGGCAGCTTTCTTT. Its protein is CASSQVRTDTAAAFF.